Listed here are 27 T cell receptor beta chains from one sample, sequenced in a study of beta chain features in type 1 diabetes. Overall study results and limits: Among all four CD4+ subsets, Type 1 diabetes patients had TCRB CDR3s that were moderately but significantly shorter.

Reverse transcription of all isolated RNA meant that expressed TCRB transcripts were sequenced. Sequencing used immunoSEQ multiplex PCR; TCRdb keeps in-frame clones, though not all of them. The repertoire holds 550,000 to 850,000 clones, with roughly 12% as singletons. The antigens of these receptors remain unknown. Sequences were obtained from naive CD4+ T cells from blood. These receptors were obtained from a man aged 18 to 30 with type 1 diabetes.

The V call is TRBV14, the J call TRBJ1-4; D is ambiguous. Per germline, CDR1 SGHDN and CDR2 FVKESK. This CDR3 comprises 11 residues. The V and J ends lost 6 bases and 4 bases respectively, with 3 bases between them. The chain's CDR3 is CASRNNEKLFF. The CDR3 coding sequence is TGTGCCAGCAGGAATAATGAAAAACTGTTTTTT.

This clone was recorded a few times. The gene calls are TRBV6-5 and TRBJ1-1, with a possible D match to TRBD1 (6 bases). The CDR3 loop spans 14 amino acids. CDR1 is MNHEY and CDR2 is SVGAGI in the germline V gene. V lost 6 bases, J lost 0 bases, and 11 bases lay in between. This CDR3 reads CASRPGHLNTEAFF. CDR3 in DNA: TGTGCCAGCAGACCGGGACACCTGAACACTGAAGCTTTCTTT.

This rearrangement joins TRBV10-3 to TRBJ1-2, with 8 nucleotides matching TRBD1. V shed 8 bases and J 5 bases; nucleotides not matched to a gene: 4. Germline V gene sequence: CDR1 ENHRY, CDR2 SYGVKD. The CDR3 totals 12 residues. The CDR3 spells CAIRDRGYGYTF. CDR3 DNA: TGTGCCATCCGCGACAGGGGATATGGCTACACCTTC.

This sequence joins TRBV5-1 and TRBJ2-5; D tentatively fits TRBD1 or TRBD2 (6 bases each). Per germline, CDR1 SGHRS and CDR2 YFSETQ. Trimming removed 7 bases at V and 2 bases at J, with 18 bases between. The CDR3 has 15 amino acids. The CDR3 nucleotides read TGCGCCAGCGGCCCTAGCGACAGGTGGCAAGAGACCCAGTACTTC. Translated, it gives CASGPSDRWQETQYF. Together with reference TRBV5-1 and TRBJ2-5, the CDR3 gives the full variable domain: KAGVTQTPRYLIKTRGQQVTLSCSPISGHRSVSWYQQTPGQGLQFLFEYFSETQRNKGNFPGRFSGRQFSNSRSEMNVSTLELGDSALYLCASGPSDRWQETQYFGPGTRLLVL.

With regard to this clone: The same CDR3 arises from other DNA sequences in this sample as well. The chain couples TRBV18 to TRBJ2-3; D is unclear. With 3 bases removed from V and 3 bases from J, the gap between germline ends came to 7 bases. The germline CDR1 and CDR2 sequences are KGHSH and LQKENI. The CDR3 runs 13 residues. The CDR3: CASSPGGTDTQYF. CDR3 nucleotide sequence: TGTGCCAGCTCACCGGGTGGGACAGATACGCAGTATTTT.

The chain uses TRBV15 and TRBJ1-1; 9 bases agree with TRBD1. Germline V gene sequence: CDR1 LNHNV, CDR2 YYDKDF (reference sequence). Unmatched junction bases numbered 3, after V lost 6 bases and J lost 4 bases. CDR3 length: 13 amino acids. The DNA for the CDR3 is TGTGCCACCAGTTGGACAGGGGTCACTGAAGCTTTCTTT. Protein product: CATSWTGVTEAFF.

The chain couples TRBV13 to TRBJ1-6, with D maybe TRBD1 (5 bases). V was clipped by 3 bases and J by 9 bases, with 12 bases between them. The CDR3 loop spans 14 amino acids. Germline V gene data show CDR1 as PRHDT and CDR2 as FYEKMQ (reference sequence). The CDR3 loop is CASSLGPQGSPLHF. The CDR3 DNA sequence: TGTGCCAGCAGCTTGGGGCCTCAGGGTTCACCCCTCCACTTT.

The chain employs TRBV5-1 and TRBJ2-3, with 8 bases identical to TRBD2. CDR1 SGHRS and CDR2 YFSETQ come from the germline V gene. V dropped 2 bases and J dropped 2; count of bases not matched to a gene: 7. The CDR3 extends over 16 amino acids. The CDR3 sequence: CASSFRASGLTDTQYF. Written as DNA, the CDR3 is TGCGCCAGCAGCTTCCGGGCTAGCGGGCTCACAGATACGCAGTATTTT.

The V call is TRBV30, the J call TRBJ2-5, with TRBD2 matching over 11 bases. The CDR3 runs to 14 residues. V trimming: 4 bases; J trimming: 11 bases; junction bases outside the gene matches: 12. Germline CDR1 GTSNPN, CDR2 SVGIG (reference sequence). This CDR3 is CAWNPSGGLSEQYF. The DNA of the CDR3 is TGTGCCTGGAACCCTAGCGGGGGGCTTTCGGAGCAGTACTTC.

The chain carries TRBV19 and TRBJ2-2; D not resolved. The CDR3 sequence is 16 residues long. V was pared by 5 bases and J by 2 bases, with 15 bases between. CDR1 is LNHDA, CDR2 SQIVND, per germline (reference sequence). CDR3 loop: CASSQRRPDNTGELFF. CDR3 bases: TGTGCCAGTAGTCAAAGAAGGCCTGACAACACCGGGGAGCTGTTTTTT.

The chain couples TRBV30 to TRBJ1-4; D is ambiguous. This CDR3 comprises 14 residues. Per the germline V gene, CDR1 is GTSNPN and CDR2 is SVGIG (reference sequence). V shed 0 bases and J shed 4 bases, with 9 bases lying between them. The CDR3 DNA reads TGTGCCTGGAGTGTAACCCGGAATAATGAAAAACTGTTTTTT. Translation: CAWSVTRNNEKLFF.

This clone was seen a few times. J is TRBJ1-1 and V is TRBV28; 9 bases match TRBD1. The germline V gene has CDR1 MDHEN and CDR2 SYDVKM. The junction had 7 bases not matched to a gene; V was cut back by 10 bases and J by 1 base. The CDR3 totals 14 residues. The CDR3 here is CATHRGLGNTEAFF. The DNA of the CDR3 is TGTGCCACCCACAGGGGGCTTGGGAACACTGAAGCTTTCTTT. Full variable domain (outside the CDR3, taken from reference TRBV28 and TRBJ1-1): DVKVTQSSRYLVKRTGEKVFLECVQDMDHENMFWYRQDPGLGLRLIYFSYDVKMKEKGDIPEGYSVSREKKERFSLILESASTNQTSMYLCATHRGLGNTEAFFGQGTRLTVV.

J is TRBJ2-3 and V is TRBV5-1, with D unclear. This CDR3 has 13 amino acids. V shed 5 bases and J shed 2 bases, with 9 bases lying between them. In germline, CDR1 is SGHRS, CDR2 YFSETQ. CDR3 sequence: CASRAPATDTQYF. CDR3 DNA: TGCGCCAGCAGGGCCCCGGCCACAGATACGCAGTATTTT.

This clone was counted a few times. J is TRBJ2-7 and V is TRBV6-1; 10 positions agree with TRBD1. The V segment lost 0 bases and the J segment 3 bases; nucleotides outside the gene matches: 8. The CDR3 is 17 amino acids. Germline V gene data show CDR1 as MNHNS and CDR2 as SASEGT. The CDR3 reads CASSEARVTGGFYEQYF. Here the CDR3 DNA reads TGTGCCAGCAGTGAAGCGAGGGTGACAGGGGGCTTCTACGAGCAGTACTTC.

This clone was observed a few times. CDR3 coding DNA: TGCGCCAGCAGTCCCAAGGGGTCGGATAATGAAAAACTGTTTTTT. Protein: CASSPKGSDNEKLFF. J is TRBJ1-4 and V is TRBV5-1; D perhaps matches TRBD1 (5 bases). The CDR3 runs 15 residues. The germline V gene has CDR1 SGHRS and CDR2 YFSETQ. V lost 5 bases and J lost 4, with 15 bases in between.

The CDR3 sequence: CASEGDNQPQHF. The CDR3 coding sequence is TGTGCCAGCGAAGGGGATAATCAGCCCCAGCATTTT. This chain connects TRBV2 to TRBJ1-5; TRBD1 is a possible D gene (5 bases). V lost 8 bases, J lost 4 bases, and 9 bases lay in between. The germline gives CDR1 SNHLY, CDR2 FYNNEI. The CDR3 consists of 12 residues.

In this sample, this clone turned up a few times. CDR3: CAWDTGPITEAFF. DNA of the CDR3: TGTGCCTGGGACACAGGACCCATCACTGAAGCTTTCTTT. The chain recombines TRBV30 with TRBJ1-1; maybe TRBD1 (5 bases). V lost 5 bases to trimming and J lost 4 bases, with 14 bases between them. Germline assignment: CDR1 GTSNPN and CDR2 SVGIG (reference sequence). The CDR3 loop spans 13 amino acids. The whole variable domain, remainder taken from reference TRBV30 and TRBJ1-1, is SQTIHQWPATLVQPVGSPLSLECTVEGTSNPNLYWYRQAAGRGLQLLFYSVGIGQISSEVPQNLSASRPQDRQFILSSKKLLLSDSGFYLCAWDTGPITEAFFGQGTRLTVV.

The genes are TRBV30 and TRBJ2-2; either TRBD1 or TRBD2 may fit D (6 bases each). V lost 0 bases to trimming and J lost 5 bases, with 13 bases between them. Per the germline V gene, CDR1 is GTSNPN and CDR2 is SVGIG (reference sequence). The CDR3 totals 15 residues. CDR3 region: CAWSVLGGITGELFF. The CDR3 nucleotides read TGTGCCTGGAGTGTCCTAGGGGGGATAACCGGGGAGCTGTTTTTT.

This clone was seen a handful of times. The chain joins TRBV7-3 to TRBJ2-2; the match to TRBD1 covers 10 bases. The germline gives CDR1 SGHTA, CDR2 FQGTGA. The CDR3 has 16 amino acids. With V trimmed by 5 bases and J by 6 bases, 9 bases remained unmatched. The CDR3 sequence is CASSVRTGGGSGELFF. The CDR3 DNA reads TGTGCCAGCAGCGTACGGACAGGGGGTGGTTCCGGGGAGCTGTTTTTT.

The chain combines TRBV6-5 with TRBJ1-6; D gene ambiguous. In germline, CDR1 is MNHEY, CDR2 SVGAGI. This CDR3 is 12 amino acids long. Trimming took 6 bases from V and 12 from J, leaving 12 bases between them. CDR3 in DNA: TGTGCCAGCAGGGAGGAACGAAGACCCCTCCACTTT. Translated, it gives CASREERRPLHF.

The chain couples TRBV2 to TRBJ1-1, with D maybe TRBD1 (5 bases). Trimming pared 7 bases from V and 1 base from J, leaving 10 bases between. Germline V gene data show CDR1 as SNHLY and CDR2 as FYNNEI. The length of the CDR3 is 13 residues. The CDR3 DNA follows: TGTGCCAGCATGAGGGACGGGAACACTGAAGCTTTCTTT. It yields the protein CASMRDGNTEAFF.

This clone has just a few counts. The CDR3 loop is CASSDRLNYGYTF. Written as DNA, the CDR3 is TGCGCCAGCAGTGACAGGCTTAACTATGGCTACACCTTC. The chain is built from TRBV10-1 and TRBJ1-2, with no clear D. Per the germline V gene, CDR1 is WNHNN and CDR2 is SYGVQD (reference sequence). CDR3 length equals 13 residues. V was cut by 3 bases and J by 1 base, with 6 bases left in between.

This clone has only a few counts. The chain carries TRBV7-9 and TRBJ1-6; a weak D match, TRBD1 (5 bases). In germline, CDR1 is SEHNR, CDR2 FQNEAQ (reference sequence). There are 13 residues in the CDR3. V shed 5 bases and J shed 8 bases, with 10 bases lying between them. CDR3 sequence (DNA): TGTGCCAGCAGCCCCCTGGGGGATTCACCCCTCCACTTT. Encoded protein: CASSPLGDSPLHF.

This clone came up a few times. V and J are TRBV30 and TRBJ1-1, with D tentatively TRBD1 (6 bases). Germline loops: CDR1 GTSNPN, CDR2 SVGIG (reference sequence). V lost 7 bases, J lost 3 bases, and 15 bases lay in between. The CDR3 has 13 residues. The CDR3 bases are TGTGCCTTAGGAACTACAGGGTACACTGAAGCTTTCTTT. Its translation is CALGTTGYTEAFF.

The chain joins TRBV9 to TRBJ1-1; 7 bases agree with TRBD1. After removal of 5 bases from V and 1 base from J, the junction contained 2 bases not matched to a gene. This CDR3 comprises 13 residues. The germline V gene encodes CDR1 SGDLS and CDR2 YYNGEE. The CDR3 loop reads CASSGDRNTEAFF. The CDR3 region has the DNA TGTGCCAGCAGTGGGGACAGGAACACTGAAGCTTTCTTT.

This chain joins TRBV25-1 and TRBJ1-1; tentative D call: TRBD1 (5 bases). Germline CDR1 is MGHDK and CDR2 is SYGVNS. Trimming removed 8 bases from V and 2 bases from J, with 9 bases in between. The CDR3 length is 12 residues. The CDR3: CASRDFNTEAFF. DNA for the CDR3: TGTGCCAGCCGGGACTTCAACACTGAAGCTTTCTTT.

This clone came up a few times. This CDR3 is CASSLTQPGYGYTF. The CDR3 bases are TGCGCCAGCAGTTTGACGCAGCCTGGGTATGGCTACACCTTC. The rearrangement uses TRBV5-1 and TRBJ1-2, with D hard to call. CDR1 is SGHRS, CDR2 YFSETQ, per germline. CDR3 length equals 14 residues. V was clipped by 5 bases and J by 5 bases, with 16 bases between them. Together with reference TRBV5-1 and TRBJ1-2, the CDR3 gives the full variable domain: KAGVTQTPRYLIKTRGQQVTLSCSPISGHRSVSWYQQTPGQGLQFLFEYFSETQRNKGNFPGRFSGRQFSNSRSEMNVSTLELGDSALYLCASSLTQPGYGYTFGSGTRLTVV.